A selection of T cell receptor beta chains follows, all from one sample in a study of OX40 agonist ivuxolimab in advanced cancers. Using immunoSEQ multiplex PCR, the repertoire was profiled, and TCRdb retains in-frame clones only, with some absent. The sample holds tens of thousands of clones, over 75% seen once. This material consisted of CD4+ or CD8+ T cells sorted from blood, taken in a trial of the OX40 agonist ivuxolimab. These receptors were taken from an adult with an advanced solid tumor such as melanoma, head and neck, liver or kidney cancer. Both conserved end residues are trimmed from each CDR3.

J | V | CDR3
TRBJ1-4 | TRBV11-2 | ASSLHFLRTNEKLF
TRBJ2-7 | TRBV5-1 | ASSLGQEFYEQY
TRBJ2-7 | TRBV28 | ASSSLGQLGRYEQY
TRBJ2-1 | TRBV18 | ASSPWDPIASDEQF
TRBJ2-3 | TRBV19 | ASSIGQRISTDTQY
TRBJ2-1 | TRBV5-4 | ASRRGGGEYNEQF
TRBJ1-2 | TRBV6-5 | ASRPGQGTYGYT
TRBJ2-5 | TRBV11-2 | ASSLDRSQETQY
TRBJ1-1 | TRBV6-5 | ASSYVGGTEAF
TRBJ2-1 | TRBV6-1 | ASSEDGREPYNEQF
TRBJ2-3 | TRBV7-9 | ASSFILKRDLSTDTQY
TRBJ2-3 | TRBV7-9 | ASSQIQGLSTDTQY
TRBJ2-3 | TRBV6-5 | ASSVARTDTQY
TRBJ1-3 | TRBV19 | ASRKLGQGSGNTIY
TRBJ2-4 | TRBV18 | ASSPQGVENIQY
TRBJ2-1 | TRBV6-1 | ASRASHNEQF
TRBJ1-5 | TRBV7-9 | ASSLGSSTDSNQPQH
TRBJ2-6 | TRBV5-8 | ASSLGQNSGANVLT
TRBJ2-3 | TRBV5-1 | ASSLAGGLGTDTQY
TRBJ2-1 | TRBV19 | ASRLPGTSGIDEQF
TRBJ2-3 | TRBV13 | ASSSTGTAADTQY
TRBJ2-1 | TRBV6-6 | ASSPPSGFMQF
TRBJ2-7 | TRBV28 | ASSPGDRGYEQY
TRBJ2-7 | TRBV28 | ASSTRGRGLEQY
TRBJ2-7 | TRBV6-5 | ASTHSGRAAYEQY
TRBJ2-1 | TRBV28 | ASSLPGPARSF
TRBJ2-3 | TRBV7-9 | ASSFRQGGGDTQY
TRBJ2-7 | TRBV19 | ASGTDYEQY
TRBJ2-7 | TRBV27 | ASSLTGPPSYEQY
TRBJ2-5 | TRBV19 | ASRPGLASFRETQY
TRBJ2-1 | TRBV19 | ASSPQTSSSYNEQF